The clone carrying this TCR beta chain occurred many times. Trimming shortened V by 2 bases and J by 3 bases, and 8 bases separated the two germline ends. CDR3 length: 13 amino acids. Germline values: CDR1 DFQATT, CDR2 SNEGSKA (reference sequence). TCRdb itself ran the 5' RACE reads through MiXCR, one entry per CDR3 protein. This table holds about 12,000 distinct CDR3 sequences, approximately 5.3% found once. The data belong to a study of T cells after yellow fever vaccination. Study-level information: Libraries from low-cell-number fractions were prepared with the SMART-Seq v4 Ultra Low Input RNA kit.

The sequence was obtained from a man aged 25-45 years who received the YFV17D yellow fever vaccine. The sample here was PBMCs, either bulk or a sorted T-cell subset (CD4+, CD8+, memory, or dextramer-sorted; not recorded which), taken on the day of the yellow fever booster vaccination. The chain links TRBV20-1 to TRBJ2-4; D ambiguous. The CDR3 DNA is TGCAGTGCTAGATTTGAAGGCAAAAACATTCAGTACTTC. Translation gives CSARFEGKNIQYF.